These 32 T cell receptor beta chains originate from one sample sequenced in a study of T-cell memory formation after mild COVID-19. TCRdb passed the 5' RACE reads through MiXCR, listing each CDR3 protein once. The data contain 65,000 to 95,000 distinct CDR3 sequences, around 13% of them singletons. The sample taken for sequencing was PBMCs or a T cell subset sorted from them (not recorded which). The receptors come from a man between 18 and 35 years old who had mild COVID-19 (a few samples of this study predate the infection). Cell type and time point are not known.

The rearrangement uses TRBV9 and TRBJ2-3, with 7 bases aligning to TRBD2. The trim removed 5 bases at V and 0 bases at J, leaving 6 bases unmatched. The CDR3 extends over 15 amino acids. Germline V CDR1 and CDR2: SGDLS, YYNGEE. This CDR3 reads CASRASGSSTDTQYF. DNA for the CDR3: TGTGCCAGCAGAGCTAGCGGATCTAGCACAGATACGCAGTATTTT.

There are a few counts of this clonotype. The chain combines TRBV27 with TRBJ1-1, with D uncertain. CDR1 is MNHEY and CDR2 is SMNVEV in the germline V gene (reference sequence). Trimming pared 4 bases from V and 5 bases from J, leaving 8 bases between. The CDR3 sequence is 12 residues long. CDR3 DNA sequence: TGTGCCAGCAGTTCCCCTGGGACTGAAGCTTTCTTT. It specifies CASSSPGTEAFF.

This clonotype appeared a few times. This chain connects TRBV2 to TRBJ2-2; 9 bases are shared with TRBD1. The V gene end was trimmed by 10 bases and the J gene end by 5 bases; junction bases not matched to a gene: 8. The CDR3 length is 14 residues. In germline, CDR1 is SNHLY, CDR2 FYNNEI. In DNA form, the CDR3 reads TGTGCCACGACGGACAGGGGAGAGACCGGGGAGCTGTTTTTT. As protein: CATTDRGETGELFF.

This clonotype was observed a handful of times. The chain employs TRBV5-6 and TRBJ2-5, with D perhaps matching TRBD1 or TRBD2 (5 bases each). CDR3 length: 15 residues. Germline V gives CDR1 SGHDT, CDR2 YYEEEE. V lost 0 bases to trimming and J lost 7 bases, with 16 bases between them. CDR3 loop: CASSLVVGVGVTQYF. DNA of the CDR3: TGTGCCAGCAGCTTGGTTGTGGGGGTTGGGGTGACCCAGTACTTC.

V gene TRBV12-3 or TRBV12-4 combines with J gene TRBJ1-5, with D unresolved. The CDR3 spans 14 residues. The V gene lost 3 bases and the J gene lost 5 bases, with 11 bases spanning the gap. CDR3: CASSFVSQDQPQHF. CDR3 nucleotides: TGTGCCAGCAGTTTTGTGTCCCAAGATCAGCCCCAGCATTTT.

Here the CDR3 reads CASSQDPSDPEQFF. CDR3 DNA: TGCGCCAGCAGCCAAGACCCGAGCGACCCTGAGCAGTTCTTC. This chain links TRBV4-3 with TRBJ2-1, with no clear D. V was clipped by 0 bases and J by 9 bases, with 12 bases between them. Per the germline V gene, CDR1 is LGHNA and CDR2 is YSLEER. This CDR3 has 14 amino acids.

This rearrangement joins TRBV24-1 to TRBJ2-3; D may be TRBD1 (6 bases). CDR3 size: 18 residues. Per the germline V gene, CDR1 is KGHDR and CDR2 is SFDVKD. V lost 3 bases and J 0 bases, leaving 18 bases between the germline ends. The CDR3 bases are TGTGCCACCAGTGATCCGGGACATCGACACGATAGCACAGATACGCAGTATTTT. It specifies CATSDPGHRHDSTDTQYF.

The chain recombines TRBV28 with TRBJ2-3, with D perhaps matching TRBD2 (5 bases). V gave up 5 bases and J gave up 2 bases, with 14 bases separating them. From germline, CDR1 is MDHEN and CDR2 SYDVKM. The CDR3 contains 15 residues. Written as DNA, the CDR3 is TGTGCCAGCAGTCCTCGGACTCGATTCACAGATACGCAGTATTTT. Translating gives CASSPRTRFTDTQYF.

This clonotype was seen a handful of times. The rearrangement links TRBV7-9 to TRBJ1-2; 8 bases agree with TRBD1. The CDR3 is 13 residues long. V shed 5 bases and J 2 bases; nucleotides not matched to a gene: 1. Germline-derived CDR1 and CDR2 are SEHNR and FQNEAQ (reference sequence). CDR3 in DNA: TGTGCCAGCAGCCAGGGGGCGAACTATGGCTACACCTTC. This gives the protein CASSQGANYGYTF.

This clonotype has more than one count but fewer than ten. The chain carries TRBV5-8 and TRBJ2-5, with 7 bases aligning to TRBD2. The CDR3 runs 13 residues. The germline V gene encodes CDR1 SGHTS and CDR2 YDEGEE. V trimming: 6 bases; J trimming: 1 base; junction bases outside the gene matches: 3. CDR3 amino acids: CASIQRGQETQYF. Here the CDR3 DNA reads TGTGCCAGCATTCAGCGGGGCCAAGAGACCCAGTACTTC.

The V call is TRBV19, the J call TRBJ2-1, with a tentative D call TRBD2 (5 bases). Germline V CDR1 and CDR2: LNHDA, SQIVND (reference sequence). The CDR3 has 15 amino acids. V dropped 5 bases and J dropped 0 bases, with 11 bases sitting between them. CDR3 in amino acids: CASSLPGSSYNEQFF. The CDR3 bases are TGTGCCAGTAGTTTGCCGGGGAGCTCCTACAATGAGCAGTTCTTC.

The chain couples TRBV6-5 to TRBJ2-5; TRBD2 matches 10 bases. This CDR3 has 16 amino acids. V trimming: 5 bases; J trimming: 7 bases; junction bases outside the gene matches: 13. Germline CDR1 reads MNHEY; CDR2 reads SVGAGI. The CDR3 reads CASSHLAGEFVRTQYF. DNA for the CDR3: TGTGCCAGCAGTCACCTAGCGGGGGAGTTCGTCCGGACCCAGTACTTC.

This sequence joins TRBV7-8 and TRBJ1-5, with D perhaps TRBD1 (6 bases). Germline values: CDR1 SGHVS, CDR2 FQNEAQ. V lost 1 base and J 1 base, leaving 8 bases between the germline ends. CDR3 length equals 15 residues. CDR3 sequence: CASSLEGGSNQPQHF. The CDR3 bases are TGTGCCAGCAGCTTAGAGGGGGGAAGCAATCAGCCCCAGCATTTT. Combining the CDR3 with reference TRBV7-8 and TRBJ1-5 gives the whole variable domain GAGVSQSPRYKVAKRGQDVALRCDPISGHVSLFWYQQALGQGPEFLTYFQNEAQLDKSGLPSDRFFAERPEGSVSTLKIQRTQQEDSAVYLCASSLEGGSNQPQHFGDGTRLSIL.

The chain couples TRBV7-2 to TRBJ1-2; D is undetermined. Germline loops: CDR1 SGHTA, CDR2 FQGNSA. CDR3 size: 13 residues. With 0 bases removed from V and 3 bases from J, the gap between germline ends came to 5 bases. The CDR3 DNA reads TGTGCCAGCAGCTTAGCCTCAGACTATGGCTACACCTTC. This gives the protein CASSLASDYGYTF.

This clonotype was seen only a few times. The rearrangement joins TRBV5-1 to TRBJ2-7; TRBD2 agrees at 12 bases. This CDR3 has 16 residues. Trimming at V came to 4 bases and at J to 2 bases, leaving 7 bases not matched to a gene. Germline V gene data show CDR1 as SGHRS and CDR2 as YFSETQ. This chain's CDR3 is CASSTRLAGETYEQYF. CDR3 sequence (DNA): TGCGCCAGCAGCACTCGACTAGCGGGAGAGACCTACGAGCAGTACTTC.

The rearrangement links TRBV10-3 to TRBJ2-7; D ambiguous. The V gene lost 0 bases and the J gene lost 5 bases, with 8 bases spanning the gap. The CDR3 has 13 amino acids. CDR1 and CDR2 (germline): ENHRY, SYGVKD. The DNA of the CDR3 is TGTGCCATCAGTGAGTCCTCAGGAGACGAGCAGTACGTC. Protein product: CAISESSGDEQYV.

In its sample, this clonotype was seen many times. The chain is built from TRBV7-9 and TRBJ2-7; D is tentatively TRBD1 or TRBD2 (5 bases each). Germline V gives CDR1 SEHNR, CDR2 FQNEAQ (reference sequence). This CDR3 contains 17 residues. The V end was cut by 4 bases, the J end by 3 bases, with 22 bases between. The CDR3 loop reads CASSSTGTLGLNYEQYV. The CDR3 region has the DNA TGTGCCAGCAGCTCCACCGGGACCCTGGGGCTGAACTACGAGCAGTACGTC.

This clonotype was counted a few times. The rearrangement links TRBV6-2 or TRBV6-3 to TRBJ2-7; 9 nucleotides align to TRBD2. The germline CDR1 and CDR2 sequences are MNHEY and SVGEGT. The CDR3 is 13 amino acids. J was trimmed by 5 bases and V by 7 bases; bases with no gene match: 6. CDR3 in DNA: TGTGCCAGCAAAAGGGGACTAGCCCACGAGCAGTACTTC. Amino acid sequence: CASKRGLAHEQYF.

This clonotype was picked up a small number of times. The genes are TRBV19 and TRBJ2-7; the D is unclear. The length of the CDR3 is 11 residues. V lost 2 bases and J lost 6, with 5 bases in between. Looked up from germline, CDR1 is LNHDA and CDR2 is SQIVND (reference sequence). CDR3: CASSIFGEQYF. CDR3 bases: TGTGCCAGTAGTATATTCGGCGAGCAGTACTTC. Looking up the rest from reference TRBV19 and TRBJ2-7 gives the full variable domain: DGGITQSPKYLFRKEGQNVTLSCEQNLNHDAMYWYRQDPGQGLRLIYYSQIVNDFQKGDIAEGYSVSREKKESFPLTVTSAQKNPTAFYLCASSIFGEQYFGPGTRLTVT.

This clonotype was observed a handful of times. The V and J genes are TRBV29-1 and TRBJ2-7; D unresolved. Between the trimmed V and J ends, which lost 5 bases and 4 bases, there was a span of 15 bases. The CDR3 runs 13 residues. In germline, CDR1 is SQVTM, CDR2 ANQGSEA. This CDR3 is CSVQRFDNYEQYF. Here the CDR3 DNA reads TGCAGCGTTCAAAGGTTCGACAATTACGAGCAGTACTTC.

Only a few counts were recorded for this clonotype. The chain links TRBV6-1 to TRBJ1-1; D remains ambiguous. Deletions cut 5 bases from V and 0 bases from J, with 13 bases between. The V gene's germline CDR1 is MNHNS and CDR2 SASEGT. The CDR3 has 15 residues. CDR3 loop: CASSPKEVMNTEAFF. The CDR3 DNA reads as TGTGCCAGCAGTCCCAAGGAAGTTATGAACACTGAAGCTTTCTTT.

The V and J genes are TRBV7-8 and TRBJ1-2; 8 bases line up with TRBD1. Germline V gives CDR1 SGHVS, CDR2 FQNEAQ. After removal of 5 bases from V and 4 bases from J, the junction contained 9 bases not matched to a gene. This CDR3 has 15 residues. This chain's CDR3 is CASSPRQGRPYGYTF. For the CDR3, the DNA is TGTGCCAGCAGCCCACGACAGGGGCGGCCCTATGGCTACACCTTC. Based on the CDR3 plus reference TRBV7-8 and TRBJ1-2, the full variable domain is GAGVSQSPRYKVAKRGQDVALRCDPISGHVSLFWYQQALGQGPEFLTYFQNEAQLDKSGLPSDRFFAERPEGSVSTLKIQRTQQEDSAVYLCASSPRQGRPYGYTFGSGTRLTVV.

In this sample, this clonotype turned up a few times. This chain links TRBV30 with TRBJ2-7; D is perhaps TRBD1 (6 bases). The CDR3 contains 13 residues. V was pared by 4 bases and J by 0 bases, with 10 bases between. CDR1 and CDR2 (germline): GTSNPN, SVGIG (reference sequence). CDR3 in DNA: TGTGCCTGGACCAGGGACAACTCCTACGAGCAGTACTTC. This translates into CAWTRDNSYEQYF.

This clonotype was observed a few times. The V call is TRBV5-5, the J call TRBJ2-5; possibly TRBD1 for D (6 bases). This CDR3 is built from 12 residues. The germline gives CDR1 SGHKS, CDR2 YYEKEE (reference sequence). V lost 5 bases and J lost 8, with 13 bases in between. The CDR3 sequence: CASRSEGGTQYF. The CDR3 DNA reads TGTGCCAGCAGATCTGAAGGGGGAACCCAGTACTTC.

The chain is built from TRBV12-3 or TRBV12-4 and TRBJ2-3; D perhaps matches TRBD2 (5 bases). Trimming removed 11 bases from V and 0 bases from J, with 15 bases in between. The CDR3 contains 14 residues. CDR3 bases: TGTGCCCTTGCGAGGGTTAGTAGCACAGATACGCAGTATTTT. It is translated as CALARVSSTDTQYF.

The chain carries TRBV6-6 and TRBJ1-1; D gene uncertain. This CDR3 spans 12 amino acids. CDR1 is MNHNY, CDR2 SVGAGI, per germline (reference sequence). Trimming took off 5 bases at V and 3 bases at J, with 7 bases between the two ends. The CDR3, as DNA: TGTGCCAGCAGTGAGATGGACACTGAAGCTTTCTTT. Its translation: CASSEMDTEAFF.

This clonotype has more than one count but fewer than ten. The chain recombines TRBV9 with TRBJ2-7; D unclear. V was cut by 0 bases and J by 6 bases, with 10 bases left in between. CDR1 is SGDLS, CDR2 YYNGEE, per germline. This CDR3 has 13 amino acids. CDR3 in DNA: TGTGCCAGCAGCGTAGTTTCAGCTAGCGAGCAGTACTTC. Translated, it gives CASSVVSASEQYF.

Only a few counts were recorded for this clonotype. One junction end does not reproduce the germline sequence, and a read error may be involved. The CDR3 DNA reads as TGTGCCAGCAGTCAACAGAACACTGAAGCTTTT. This sequence encodes CASSQQNTEAF. This chain uses TRBV12-3 or TRBV12-4 with TRBJ1-1; D uncertain. This CDR3 is built from 11 residues.

This clonotype was counted between two and nine times. The CDR3 sequence is CASSLGPGNYGYTF. The CDR3 DNA sequence: TGTGCCAGCAGCTTAGGTCCCGGCAACTATGGCTACACCTTC. The chain combines TRBV11-2 with TRBJ1-2, with D hard to call. Trimming left V 1 base short and J 2 bases short, with 8 bases between. The CDR3 consists of 14 residues. Looked up from germline, CDR1 is SGHAT and CDR2 is FQNNGV. The full variable domain, with the rest looked up from reference TRBV11-2 and TRBJ1-2, is EAGVAQSPRYKIIEKRQSVAFWCNPISGHATLYWYQQILGQGPKLLIQFQNNGVVDDSQLPKDRFSAERLKGVDSTLKIQPAKLEDSAVYLCASSLGPGNYGYTFGSGTRLTVV.

CDR3 in DNA: TGCAGTGCTAGAGATGGAGCGGGGACCAACTCCTACGAGCAGTACTTC. Translation gives CSARDGAGTNSYEQYF. V usage is TRBV20-1 and J usage is TRBJ2-7, with 7 bases matching TRBD2. The CDR3 runs 16 residues. Germline V gives CDR1 DFQATT, CDR2 SNEGSKA (reference sequence). V was clipped by 0 bases and J by 0 bases; unmatched bases: 8.

V and J are TRBV13 and TRBJ2-1; 8 nucleotides agree with TRBD2. In germline, CDR1 is PRHDT, CDR2 FYEKMQ (reference sequence). The CDR3 length is 16 residues. The V and J ends lost 0 bases and 8 bases, in that order; junction bases with no gene match: 9. CDR3 amino acids: CASSLGSAGARDEQFF. The CDR3 DNA reads as TGTGCCAGCAGCTTAGGATCAGCGGGGGCTAGGGATGAGCAGTTCTTC.

This clonotype was detected ten times or more. This sequence joins TRBV6-5 and TRBJ2-7, with D hard to call. Trimming left V 5 bases short and J 1 base short, with 9 bases between. There are 13 residues in the CDR3. Germline V lookup: CDR1 MNHEY, CDR2 SVGAGI. CDR3 region: CASSRSGSYEQYV. DNA for the CDR3: TGTGCCAGCAGTCGATCCGGGTCCTACGAGCAGTACGTC.